Each of the 24 T cell receptor beta chains below was sequenced from the same sample in a study of shared clonotypes between healthy human individuals. Repertoires were generated with immunoSEQ multiplex PCR, while TCRdb's copy carries only in-frame clones and drops some. The table lists some 490,000 clones, over 70% of them singletons. Source material: PBMCs. These receptors came from a woman aged 40 to 50 in good health. Some clones in this sample may be carry-over from other donors' samples.

This chain connects TRBV7-8 to TRBJ2-1, with 7 bases lining up with TRBD2. The V gene's germline CDR1 is SGHVS and CDR2 FQNEAQ. Trimming at V came to 2 bases and at J to 0 bases, leaving 1 base not matched to a gene. The length of the CDR3 is 15 residues. The CDR3 bases are TGTGCCAGCAGCTTAAAGCGGGACTCCTACAATGAGCAGTTCTTC. Protein product: CASSLKRDSYNEQFF.

Concerning this clone: A much larger clone differs by one base, so this may be a read error. The chain carries TRBV29-1 and TRBJ1-2; D remains unclear. Germline V gene data show CDR1 as SQVTM and CDR2 as ANQGSEA. The length of the CDR3 is 11 residues. CDR3 DNA: TGCAGCGAGTCCTCAGACTATTGCTACACCTTC. It translates to CSESSDYCYTF.

The V gene is TRBV7-9, the J gene TRBJ2-3, with D perhaps TRBD2 (5 bases). Deletions cut 6 bases from V and 5 bases from J, with 9 bases between. Germline values: CDR1 SEHNR, CDR2 FQNEAQ (reference sequence). There are 12 residues in the CDR3. The CDR3 reads CASSNAGDTQYF. The CDR3 DNA follows: TGTGCCAGCAGTAACGCGGGAGATACGCAGTATTTT.

The chain recombines TRBV7-3 with TRBJ2-7; 12 bases are a match to TRBD2. CDR3 size: 15 residues. Per germline, CDR1 SGHTA and CDR2 FQGTGA. With V trimmed by 5 bases and J by 7 bases, 9 bases remained unmatched. The CDR3 DNA reads as TGTGCCAGCAGCGTACTAGCGGGAGGAGTTACGGAGCAGTACTTC. Amino acid sequence: CASSVLAGGVTEQYF.

This chain links TRBV5-1 with TRBJ1-2, with D perhaps matching TRBD1 (6 bases). Trimming removed 4 bases from V and 5 bases from J, with 18 bases in between. The CDR3 sequence is 15 residues long. The germline V gene encodes CDR1 SGHRS and CDR2 YFSETQ. The CDR3 here is CASSIQARGAYGYTF. The DNA for the CDR3 is TGCGCCAGCAGCATACAGGCGCGGGGGGCATATGGCTACACCTTC.

The chain combines TRBV2 with TRBJ2-7; D is uncertain. Germline CDR1 is SNHLY and CDR2 is FYNNEI. V gave up 5 bases and J gave up 1 base, with 12 bases separating them. The CDR3 length is 14 residues. CDR3 in DNA: TGTGCCAGCAGTCCAGATCGCAGTTCCTACGAGCAGTACTTC. Its protein product is CASSPDRSSYEQYF.

As for this clone: This clone may be a read error of a much larger clone one base away. Other DNA sequences in the sample encode the same CDR3. V and J are TRBV9 and TRBJ2-7; D may be TRBD2 (6 bases). Trimming took 0 bases from V and 7 from J, leaving 17 bases between them. The germline CDR1 and CDR2 sequences are SGDLS and YYNGEE. The CDR3 consists of 15 residues. CDR3 bases: TGTGCCAGCAGCGTAGAGGGGAGGCCCGGCTATGAGCAGTACTTC. Protein sequence: CASSVEGRPGYEQYF.

This clone occurred once. This likely reflects a read error, since a far larger clone is one base away. Other nucleotide sequences in the sample specify the same CDR3. The chain uses TRBV30 and TRBJ2-1, with D unclear. The V and J ends lost 2 bases and 4 bases respectively, with 9 bases between them. This CDR3 region has 13 residues. Per germline, CDR1 GTSNPN and CDR2 SVGIG (reference sequence). The CDR3 coding sequence is TGTGCCTGGAGTTCTACCGAATACAATGAGCAGTTCTTC. It codes for CAWSSTEYNEQFF.

This clone was seen once. This chain connects TRBV29-1 to TRBJ2-5; D perhaps matches TRBD1 (7 bases). Trimming removed 4 bases at V and 4 bases at J, with 16 bases between. The CDR3 is made up of 14 amino acids. Per the germline V gene, CDR1 is SQVTM and CDR2 is ANQGSEA. The CDR3: CSVVRGGTAETQYF. Written as DNA, the CDR3 is TGCAGCGTTGTGCGTGGGGGGACAGCAGAGACCCAGTACTTC.

This clone was observed a handful of times. V gene TRBV7-2 combines with J gene TRBJ2-5; TRBD2 might be the D (6 bases). Trimming pared 2 bases from V and 5 bases from J, leaving 15 bases between. This CDR3 contains 15 residues. Germline values: CDR1 SGHTA, CDR2 FQGNSA. In DNA form, the CDR3 reads TGTGCCAGCAGCTTAAACCCGGGAGTAGGGGAGACCCAGTACTTC. It translates to CASSLNPGVGETQYF. The variable domain in full, completed from reference TRBV7-2 and TRBJ2-5, reads GAGVSQSPSNKVTEKGKDVELRCDPISGHTALYWYRQSLGQGLEFLIYFQGNSAPDKSGLPSDRFSAERTGGSVSTLTIQRTQQEDSAVYLCASSLNPGVGETQYFGPGTRLLVL.

Details on this clone: This likely reflects a read error, since a far larger clone is one base away. The V and J genes are TRBV6-1 and TRBJ1-1; 7 bases match TRBD1. The CDR3 runs to 15 residues. The germline CDR1 and CDR2 sequences are MNHNS and SASEGT. For the CDR3, the DNA is TGTGCCAGCGGTGAACAGGAAGACAGGGCGACTGAAGCTTTCTTT. Translated, it gives CASGEQEDRATEAFF.

For the CDR3, the DNA is TGTGCCAGCACCCAGACAGAAGTCTACTACGAGCAGTACTTC. Protein product: CASTQTEVYYEQYF. The chain carries TRBV2 and TRBJ2-7; tentatively, D is TRBD1 (5 bases). The germline V gene has CDR1 SNHLY and CDR2 FYNNEI. The germline V and J ends were trimmed by 7 bases and 3 bases, with 16 bases remaining between them. There are 14 residues in the CDR3.

The genes are TRBV28 and TRBJ1-2, with no clear D. Looked up from germline, CDR1 is MDHEN and CDR2 is SYDVKM. The CDR3 has 13 residues. The V and J ends lost 2 bases and 3 bases respectively, with 7 bases between them. The CDR3 DNA reads as TGTGCCAGCAGTTTAAGGCAGGACTATGGCTACACCTTC. This gives the protein CASSLRQDYGYTF.

J is TRBJ2-2 and V is TRBV2, with a weak D call TRBD1 (6 bases). This CDR3 contains 14 residues. Trimming pared 8 bases from V and 1 base from J, leaving 11 bases between. The germline V gene encodes CDR1 SNHLY and CDR2 FYNNEI. CDR3 protein: CASLMGQNTGELFF. The DNA of the CDR3 is TGTGCCAGCCTCATGGGACAGAACACCGGGGAGCTGTTTTTT.

The chain is built from TRBV4-1 and TRBJ1-2, with a possible D match to TRBD1 (6 bases). Deletions cut 0 bases from V and 5 bases from J, with 13 bases between. CDR3 size: 15 residues. The germline V gene encodes CDR1 MGHRA and CDR2 YSYEKL. This CDR3 reads CASSQEVTGLYGYTF. Written as DNA, the CDR3 is TGCGCCAGCAGCCAAGAGGTGACAGGCCTATATGGCTACACCTTC.

The chain recombines TRBV29-1 with TRBJ2-7; D assignment may be TRBD1 or TRBD2 (6 bases each). CDR1 is SQVTM and CDR2 is ANQGSEA in the germline V gene. This CDR3 has 12 residues. V was pared by 7 bases and J by 1 base, with 11 bases between. CDR3 nucleotide sequence: TGCAGCGCCGGGGGCGATTCCTACGAGCAGTACTTC. The encoded protein is CSAGGDSYEQYF.

The V call is TRBV5-4, the J call TRBJ2-7; 7 bases align to TRBD1. J gave up 5 bases and V 3 bases, and 11 bases lay outside the gene matches. CDR3 length equals 15 residues. Germline loops: CDR1 SGHNT, CDR2 YYREEE (reference sequence). The CDR3 nucleotides are TGTGCCAGCAGCTACAGGGGAAGTAGCGTGAACGAGCAGTACTTC. It translates to CASSYRGSSVNEQYF.

This clone is a singleton in its sample. The chain has TRBV4-2 and TRBJ1-2; 8 nucleotides agree with TRBD1. The V gene end was trimmed by 4 bases and the J gene end by 4 bases; junction bases not matched to a gene: 8. Germline loops: CDR1 LGHNA, CDR2 YNFKEQ. The CDR3 is 15 amino acids. In DNA form, the CDR3 reads TGTGCCAGCAGCCTAAGGACAGGGCCGACCTATGGCTACACCTTC. It translates to CASSLRTGPTYGYTF.

The V call is TRBV7-8, the J call TRBJ1-3; 7 bases map to TRBD1. The CDR3 totals 13 residues. Germline lookup yields CDR1 SGHVS and CDR2 FQNEAQ. J was trimmed by 0 bases and V by 8 bases; bases with no gene match: 1. The CDR3 sequence is CASSGGSGNTIYF. The CDR3 bases are TGTGCCAGCTCAGGGGGCTCTGGAAACACCATATATTTT.

V is TRBV5-1 and J is TRBJ2-7; the match to TRBD1 covers 9 bases. The ends lost 1 base at V and 7 bases at J; junction bases unmatched: 9. This CDR3 is built from 15 residues. Germline loops: CDR1 SGHRS, CDR2 YFSETQ. CDR3 loop: CASSLQGTGPEEQYF. The DNA for the CDR3 is TGCGCCAGCAGCTTGCAGGGGACAGGGCCTGAAGAGCAGTACTTC. The full variable domain, in which reference TRBV5-1 and TRBJ2-7 provide the parts outside the CDR3, is KAGVTQTPRYLIKTRGQQVTLSCSPISGHRSVSWYQQTPGQGLQFLFEYFSETQRNKGNFPGRFSGRQFSNSRSEMNVSTLELGDSALYLCASSLQGTGPEEQYFGPGTRLTVT.

Worth noting for this clone: A far bigger clonotype differs at one base, so this is likely a read error. Other DNA sequences from this sample encode an identical CDR3 as well. This chain links TRBV30 with TRBJ1-5; D gene unclear. There are 15 residues in the CDR3. Trimming pared 1 base from V and 3 bases from J, leaving 13 bases between. CDR1 is GTSNPN, CDR2 SVGIG, per germline (reference sequence). The CDR3, as DNA: TGTGCCTGGAGTGCACTTTTGGGATCCAATCAGCCCCAGCATTTT. Residues: CAWSALLGSNQPQHF.

This chain links TRBV11-2 with TRBJ2-2, with 10 bases that match TRBD1. This CDR3 spans 15 amino acids. The V and J ends lost 5 bases and 5 bases, in that order; junction bases with no gene match: 5. Germline V lookup: CDR1 SGHAT, CDR2 FQNNGV. The CDR3 here is CASSLGQGVTGELFF. In DNA, the CDR3 is TGTGCCAGCAGCCTAGGACAGGGGGTTACCGGGGAGCTGTTTTTT.

About this clone: A far larger clone lies a single base away; this is likely a read error. The same CDR3 is also encoded by other DNA sequences in this sample. The chain uses TRBV30 and TRBJ1-1; the D is unclear. The V end lost 0 bases, the J end lost 2 bases, and 10 bases lay between the germline ends. Germline CDR1 GTSNPN, CDR2 SVGIG (reference sequence). The CDR3 is 14 amino acids. The chain's CDR3 is CAWSVRGINTEAFF. The CDR3 region has the DNA TGTGCCTGGAGTGTGAGAGGTATAAACACTGAAGCTTTCTTT.

The genes are TRBV5-1 and TRBJ2-1; D unclear. CDR1 and CDR2 (germline): SGHRS, YFSETQ. Trimming stripped 2 bases from V and 5 bases from J, with 11 bases between. The CDR3 consists of 14 residues. Here the CDR3 reads CASSFEDADNEQFF. The CDR3 nucleotides are TGCGCCAGCAGCTTCGAGGACGCAGACAATGAGCAGTTCTTC. The full variable domain, rest sourced from reference TRBV5-1 and TRBJ2-1, is KAGVTQTPRYLIKTRGQQVTLSCSPISGHRSVSWYQQTPGQGLQFLFEYFSETQRNKGNFPGRFSGRQFSNSRSEMNVSTLELGDSALYLCASSFEDADNEQFFGPGTRLTVL.